Each of the 5 T cell receptor beta chains below was sequenced from the same sample in a study of blood T cell repertoires in COVID-19. The table came from immunoSEQ multiplex PCR; TCRdb's copy has only in-frame clones and leaves some out. The table has 270,000 or so clones, 85% to 90% seen once. Sequencing was performed on peripheral blood. These receptors all stem from a woman in her 30s with COVID-19, enrolled during active disease.

This chain connects TRBV29-1 to TRBJ2-1, with D possibly matching TRBD2 (5 bases). V lost 5 bases, J lost 6 bases, and 14 bases lay in between. Per the germline V gene, CDR1 is SQVTM and CDR2 is ANQGSEA. The CDR3 loop spans 13 amino acids. The DNA for the CDR3 is TGCAGCGTTCTGGGGAGCGTCGGCAATGAGCAGTTCTTC. Its protein is CSVLGSVGNEQFF.

The chain carries TRBV9 and TRBJ2-1; 11 positions match TRBD2. V was clipped by 3 bases and J by 4 bases; unmatched bases: 0. The germline V gene has CDR1 SGDLS and CDR2 YYNGEE. This CDR3 is built from 14 residues. The CDR3 coding sequence is TGTGCCAGCAGCGCTAGCGGGGGGTACAATGAGCAGTTCTTC. Translation: CASSASGGYNEQFF.

The V call is TRBV27, the J call TRBJ1-5, with D unclear. Trimming took 1 base from V and 2 from J, leaving 6 bases between them. The CDR3 consists of 14 residues. Germline CDR1 is MNHEY and CDR2 is SMNVEV (reference sequence). CDR3 region: CASSLYQGNQPQHF. CDR3 bases: TGTGCCAGCAGTTTATACCAGGGCAATCAGCCCCAGCATTTT.

V gene TRBV15 combines with J gene TRBJ2-1, with TRBD1 matching 8 bases. The CDR3 consists of 19 residues. V lost 3 bases, J lost 1 base, and 14 bases stayed unmatched. The V gene's germline CDR1 is LNHNV and CDR2 YYDKDF (reference sequence). CDR3 amino acids: CATSSERTGTFRSYNEQFF. Written as DNA, the CDR3 is TGTGCCACCAGCAGTGAACGGACAGGGACTTTTAGGTCCTACAATGAGCAGTTCTTC.

This clone was picked up a small number of times. V is TRBV11-2 and J is TRBJ1-2; TRBD1 is a possible D gene (5 bases). Germline V lookup: CDR1 SGHAT, CDR2 FQNNGV. The CDR3 has 18 amino acids. Trimming pared 2 bases from V and 2 bases from J, leaving 21 bases between. CDR3: CASSLLRTQPGRNYGYTF. The CDR3 nucleotides read TGTGCCAGCAGCTTACTACGGACACAACCTGGGAGGAACTATGGCTACACCTTC.